Listed below are T cell receptor beta chains from one sample, sequenced in a study of blood T cell repertoires in COVID-19. Produced via immunoSEQ multiplex PCR; TCRdb's table is partial and in-frame only. The sample includes 470,000 or so clones, roughly 89% of them seen just once. Sequenced material: peripheral blood. The receptors stem from a woman in her twenties or thirties with acute or convalescent COVID-19. The CDR3 runs from the conserved cysteine through the conserved F or W. A D gene is named only where the DNA matches it firmly. Expanded clones are given a class, and other clones once, few, many or no size at all.

d_gene	v_gene	abundance	j_gene	CDR3nt	CDR3aa
TRBD1	TRBV7-9	NA	TRBJ1-2	TGTGCCAGCAGCTTAGCCCGGGACAGGATAGGAACTAACTATGGCTACACCTTC	CASSLARDRIGTNYGYTF
NA	TRBV5-1	few	TRBJ2-1	TGCGCCAGCACCCTCGGCAGGCCCTACAATGAGCAGTTCTTC	CASTLGRPYNEQFF
TRBD2	TRBV7-2	NA	TRBJ2-7	TGTGCCAGCAGCTTAGGGGAAGGGACTAGCGGTTTCTACGAGCAGTACTTC	CASSLGEGTSGFYEQYF
NA	TRBV28	NA	TRBJ2-7	TGTGCCAGCACCAACGGAGGGAGGGAGCAGTACTTC	CASTNGGREQYF
NA	TRBV5-6	NA	TRBJ1-1	TGTGCCAGCAGCTACGGGGGTCGTGAAGCTTTCTTT	CASSYGGREAFF
TRBD1	TRBV5-1	NA	TRBJ2-5	TGCGCCAGCAGCTTGGATCCCGGGACAGAAGAGACCCAGTACTTC	CASSLDPGTEETQYF
TRBD1	TRBV3-1/TRBV3-2	once	TRBJ1-4	TGTGCCAGCAGCCAAGATTGGCGGCAGGGGGGTGAAAAACTGTTTTTT	CASSQDWRQGGEKLFF
TRBD1	TRBV2	NA	TRBJ2-7	TGTGCCAGCAGTGAAGCGTCGACCGGGACAGGGAGTGGTCGGGAGCAGTACTTC	CASSEASTGTGSGREQYF
NA	TRBV28	NA	TRBJ1-1	TGTGCCAGCAGTTCCGGGTCACGGAACACTGAAGCTTTCTTT	CASSSGSRNTEAFF
NA	TRBV3-1/TRBV3-2	once	TRBJ2-2	TGTGCCAGCAGCCTAAACACCGGGGAGCTGTTTTTT	CASSLNTGELFF
NA	TRBV30	NA	TRBJ1-2	TGTGCCTGGAGTGTTAGGACTGATGGCTACACCTTC	CAWSVRTDGYTF
NA	TRBV19	NA	TRBJ1-4	TGTGCCAGTACGGGATTTAACGAAAAACTGTTTTTT	CASTGFNEKLFF
NA	TRBV5-1	NA	TRBJ2-5	TGCGCCAGCAGCCCCGGGGTCTTGGGGTTGTTAAAAGAGACCCAGTACTTC	CASSPGVLGLLKETQYF
TRBD1	TRBV30	NA	TRBJ2-1	TGTGCCTCGACCCGGGACAGGGGGCTCCGGTTGTCCTACAATGAGCAGTTCTTC	CASTRDRGLRLSYNEQFF
TRBD2	TRBV7-3	NA	TRBJ2-7	TGTGCCAGCAGCTTAAAGGGCGGGGGCGAGCAGTACTTC	CASSLKGGGEQYF
NA	TRBV30	NA	TRBJ2-7	TGTGCCTGGAACCGGGACAGCGGGGAGCAGTACTTC	CAWNRDSGEQYF
TRBD2	TRBV9	NA	TRBJ2-3	TGTGCCAGCAGCCAAGGCGGGGGGGCTTCAGATACGCAGTATTTT	CASSQGGGASDTQYF
NA	TRBV2	NA	TRBJ2-3	TGTGCCAGCAGTGAGATGGGGCTGGGAGATACGCAGTATTTT	CASSEMGLGDTQYF
TRBD1	TRBV11-2	NA	TRBJ2-5	TGTGCCAGCAGCTTAGGACAGGGGGCAGGTGAGACCCAGTACTTC	CASSLGQGAGETQYF
TRBD2	TRBV10-3	NA	TRBJ2-1	TGTGCCATCAGCGAGCGGACTAGCGGGGGGATCGATAATGAGCAGTTCTTC	CAISERTSGGIDNEQFF
TRBD2	TRBV11-2	NA	TRBJ2-5	TGTGCCAGCAGCTCCTACTTGGCGGGGGTTGAGACCCAGTACTTC	CASSSYLAGVETQYF
TRBD1	TRBV27	once	TRBJ1-5	TGTGCCAGCAGTAAGACAGGGGTCGGCAATCAGCCCCAGCATTTT	CASSKTGVGNQPQHF
NA	TRBV6-2/TRBV6-3	NA	TRBJ2-7	TGTGCCAGCAGTTACGTTATAGCCAGCGAGCAGTACTTC	CASSYVIASEQYF
TRBD2	TRBV13	NA	TRBJ2-1	TGTGCCAGCAGCTTAGGAGGTCTAGCGGGGGGTTACAATGAGCAGTTCTTC	CASSLGGLAGGYNEQFF
TRBD2	TRBV29-1	NA	TRBJ2-1	TGCAGCGTTGCGCTAGCGGGGAGCTCCTACAATGAGCAGTTCTTC	CSVALAGSSYNEQFF
TRBD1	TRBV6-2/TRBV6-3	NA	TRBJ2-7	TGTGCCAGCAGTTGGGGACAGGACTACGAGCAGTACTTC	CASSWGQDYEQYF
TRBD2	TRBV9	NA	TRBJ2-7	TGTGCCAGCAGCGCGTACACTAGCGGGGCGCCCTACGAGCAGTACTTC	CASSAYTSGAPYEQYF
NA	TRBV28	NA	TRBJ2-7	TGTGCCAGCAGTCTGGACAGACAATACGTGGAGCAGTACTTC	CASSLDRQYVEQYF
TRBD2	TRBV18	NA	TRBJ2-3	TGTGCCAGCTCACCGACTAGCGGGGTGGCGGATACGCAGTATTTT	CASSPTSGVADTQYF
NA	TRBV28	NA	TRBJ2-5	TGTGCCAGCAGTTCAGGGGAGGGAGAGACCCAGTACTTC	CASSSGEGETQYF
TRBD1	TRBV29-1	NA	TRBJ2-1	TGCAGCGTTGAACTGGGTAGTGGGACAGGACAGGGGGTAAATGAGCAGTTCTTC	CSVELGSGTGQGVNEQFF
NA	TRBV12-3/TRBV12-4	NA	TRBJ2-2	TGTGCCAGCAGTTCCCTTTCCGGCGGGGAGCTGTTTTTT	CASSSLSGGELFF
TRBD2	TRBV4-1	NA	TRBJ2-3	TGCGCCAGCAGCCAAGGGCGCTCGAGTAGCGGGGGGGCCACAGATACGCAGTATTTT	CASSQGRSSSGGATDTQYF
TRBD2	TRBV3-1/TRBV3-2	NA	TRBJ2-1	TGTGCCAGCAGCCTAGGGACTAGCGGGCGAGACAATGAGCAGTTCTTC	CASSLGTSGRDNEQFF
TRBD1	TRBV5-6	NA	TRBJ2-5	TGTGCCAGCACCCGTAAGGGGGCTGGGGAGACCCAGTACTTC	CASTRKGAGETQYF
TRBD1	TRBV15	NA	TRBJ2-5	TGTGCCACCAGCAGAGATAGGGGGCTAGAGACCCAGTACTTC	CATSRDRGLETQYF
NA	TRBV7-8	NA	TRBJ2-3	TGTGCCAGCAGCTTATTTGAGCGTCTAGCTAGCACAGATACGCAGTATTTT	CASSLFERLASTDTQYF
NA	TRBV5-1	NA	TRBJ2-7	TGCGCCAGCAGCCCGTCAAGGTCAGGGTATCCCTACGAGCAGTACTTC	CASSPSRSGYPYEQYF
NA	TRBV9	NA	TRBJ2-1	TGTGCCAGCAGCATCCGAGATCTAGGGGGCTACAATGAGCAGTTCTTC	CASSIRDLGGYNEQFF
NA	TRBV5-1	NA	TRBJ1-1	TGCGCCAGCAGCTTGGGAGGAACCGGGTCCAACACTGAAGCTTTCTTT	CASSLGGTGSNTEAFF
NA	TRBV10-3	NA	TRBJ2-7	TGTGCCATCAGTGAACAGGACACTACCTACGAGCAGTACTTC	CAISEQDTTYEQYF
NA	TRBV5-4	NA	TRBJ2-3	TGTGCCAGCAGCTTGGCTAGCACAGATACGCAGTATTTT	CASSLASTDTQYF
NA	TRBV28	NA	TRBJ2-1	TGTGCCAGCAGTAGCCCGGGTACAGGGTCCTACAATGAGCAGTTCTTC	CASSSPGTGSYNEQFF
TRBD1	TRBV6-5	NA	TRBJ1-3	TGTGCCAGCCAGGGGGGAATCTGGGGAAACACCATATATTTT	CASQGGIWGNTIYF
NA	TRBV30	NA	TRBJ2-2	TGTGCCTGGGGAGGAGGGTTGAACACCGGGGAGCTGTTTTTT	CAWGGGLNTGELFF
TRBD2	TRBV20-1	NA	TRBJ2-1	TGCAGTGCTAGTACTAGCGTAGGTTACGGCAATGAGCAGTTCTTC	CSASTSVGYGNEQFF
TRBD2	TRBV7-9	few	TRBJ2-5	TGTGCCAGCAGCTTAGCGACGGGGAGGGCCCGGGAGACCCAGTACTTC	CASSLATGRARETQYF
NA	TRBV24-1	NA	TRBJ2-3	TGTGCCACCAGTGATTCAAAGAGGAGGCCCACAGATACGCAGTATTTT	CATSDSKRRPTDTQYF
TRBD1	TRBV2	once	TRBJ2-7	TGTGCCAGCAGTGCCGGGACAGGGGGCGCGTACGAGCAGTACTTC	CASSAGTGGAYEQYF
TRBD1	TRBV24-1	NA	TRBJ2-3	TGTGCCACCAGTGGTCAGGACAGGTCGGGCACAGATACGCAGTATTTT	CATSGQDRSGTDTQYF
NA	TRBV19	NA	TRBJ1-2	TGTGCCAGTACCATCGGGGTAACGACCAACTATGGCTACACCTTC	CASTIGVTTNYGYTF
NA	TRBV4-2	NA	TRBJ1-5	TGTGCCAGCAGCAAAACTGATAGCAATCAGCCCCAGCATTTT	CASSKTDSNQPQHF
NA	TRBV7-8	NA	TRBJ1-1	TGTGCCAGCAGTTTTGAGGCGGGGGACGGGGTGAACACTGAAGCTTTCTTT	CASSFEAGDGVNTEAFF
TRBD1	TRBV19	NA	TRBJ2-2	TGTGCCTCTCAGCGGAGGACAGGGGTCACCGGGGAGCTGTTTTTT	CASQRRTGVTGELFF
NA	TRBV23-1	NA	TRBJ1-2	TGCGCCAGCAGTCAATTGGACAGAAATTATTATGGCTACACCTTC	CASSQLDRNYYGYTF